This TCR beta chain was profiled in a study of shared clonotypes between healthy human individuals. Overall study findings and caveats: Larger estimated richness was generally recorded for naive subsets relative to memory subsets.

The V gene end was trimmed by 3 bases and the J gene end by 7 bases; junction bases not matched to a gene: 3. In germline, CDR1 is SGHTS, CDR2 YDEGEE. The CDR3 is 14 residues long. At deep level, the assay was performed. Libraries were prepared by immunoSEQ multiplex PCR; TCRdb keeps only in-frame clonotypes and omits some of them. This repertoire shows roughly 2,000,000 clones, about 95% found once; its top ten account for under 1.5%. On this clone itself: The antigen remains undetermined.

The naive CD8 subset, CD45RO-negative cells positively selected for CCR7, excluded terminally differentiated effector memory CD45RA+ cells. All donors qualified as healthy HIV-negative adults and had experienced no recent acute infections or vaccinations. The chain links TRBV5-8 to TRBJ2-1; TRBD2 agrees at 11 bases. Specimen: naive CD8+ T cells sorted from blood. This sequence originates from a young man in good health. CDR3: CASSWGTSGNEQFF. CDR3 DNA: TGTGCCAGCAGCTGGGGGACTAGCGGTAATGAGCAGTTCTTC.